These T cell receptor beta chains were read from a single sample in a study of blood T cell repertoires in COVID-19. The table came from immunoSEQ multiplex PCR; TCRdb's copy has only in-frame clones and leaves some out. The sample records almost 250,000 clones, more than 70% being singletons. Sample: peripheral blood. Receptors were obtained from a woman at least 80 years old with COVID-19, enrolled during active disease. CDR3s include the opening cysteine and the closing phenylalanine or tryptophan. The D gene is left open where the match is weak. Size is stated for part of the rows, as once, few or many counts, or as a class when the clone is expanded.

TRBJ2-1 | - | - | TRBV13 | CASSRDTGANEQFF | TGTGCCAGCAGTCGGGACACCGGTGCCAATGAGCAGTTCTTC
TRBJ2-1 | TRBD1 | - | TRBV20-1 | CSAGQVDEQFF | TGCAGTGCTGGACAGGTCGATGAGCAGTTCTTC
TRBJ1-2 | - | - | TRBV29-1 | CSVDGYYGYTF | TGCAGCGTTGATGGCTACTATGGCTACACCTTC
TRBJ1-2 | - | - | TRBV5-4 | CASSLGSAANYGYTF | TGTGCCAGCAGCTTGGGGTCCGCAGCTAACTATGGCTACACCTTC
TRBJ1-1 | TRBD1 | once | TRBV6-5 | CASSRQGNLNTEAFF | TGTGCCAGCAGCCGACAGGGTAACTTGAACACTGAAGCTTTCTTT
TRBJ1-4 | - | - | TRBV2 | CASSDATNEKLFF | TGTGCCAGCAGTGACGCAACTAATGAAAAACTGTTTTTT
TRBJ2-3 | - | - | TRBV4-2 | CASSLKMIQGTSTDTQYF | TGTGCCAGCAGCCTCAAGATGATTCAGGGCACTAGCACAGATACGCAGTATTTT
TRBJ2-2 | - | few | TRBV6-6 | CASWEGVNTGELFF | TGTGCCAGCTGGGAGGGGGTAAACACCGGGGAGCTGTTTTTT
TRBJ2-2 | - | - | TRBV5-1 | CAGSLGQSGTGELFF | TGCGCCGGCAGCTTGGGACAGAGCGGGACCGGGGAGCTGTTTTTT
TRBJ2-3 | - | - | TRBV27 | CASSLKRAERGDTQYF | TGTGCCAGCAGCCTAAAGCGGGCGGAACGGGGAGATACGCAGTATTTT
TRBJ1-6 | TRBD1 | - | TRBV19 | CASSTLDRESNSPLHF | TGTGCCAGTAGTACACTCGACAGGGAAAGTAATTCACCCCTCCACTTT
TRBJ1-2 | - | - | TRBV7-9 | CASTTQDYGYTF | TGTGCCAGCACAACGCAGGACTATGGCTACACCTTC
TRBJ1-2 | - | - | TRBV28 | CASSLLGAARGYTF | TGTGCCAGCAGTTTATTGGGGGCGGCCAGGGGCTACACCTTC
TRBJ1-2 | - | - | TRBV18 | CASSPGQGGYTF | TGTGCCAGCTCACCAGGGCAGGGTGGCTACACCTTC
TRBJ1-1 | - | - | TRBV30 | CAFRILMSTEAFF | TGTGCCTTCAGGATTCTAATGAGCACTGAAGCTTTCTTT
TRBJ1-5 | - | - | TRBV28 | CASSPPGGGGNQPQHF | TGTGCCAGCAGTCCTCCGGGGGGTGGTGGCAATCAGCCCCAGCATTTT
TRBJ1-2 | TRBD1 | - | TRBV5-1 | CASSLAGAGQGTHGYTF | TGCGCCAGCAGCTTGGCGGGTGCAGGACAGGGGACCCATGGCTACACCTTC
TRBJ2-3 | - | - | TRBV7-9 | CASSLGGGGADTQYF | TGTGCCAGCAGCCTTGGGGGAGGAGGCGCAGATACGCAGTATTTT
TRBJ1-1 | - | - | TRBV6-2/TRBV6-3 | CASSNLPAGNTEAFF | TGTGCCAGCAGTAACCTCCCGGCGGGAAACACTGAAGCTTTCTTT
TRBJ2-5 | - | - | TRBV5-6 | CASSLVARQETQYF | TGTGCCAGCAGCTTGGTCGCCAGACAAGAGACCCAGTACTTC
TRBJ2-5 | - | once | TRBV19 | CASSILQGSGETQYF | TGTGCCAGTAGTATTCTTCAGGGTTCGGGAGAGACCCAGTACTTC
TRBJ1-1 | - | - | TRBV9 | CASSVGQINTEAFF | TGTGCCAGCAGCGTAGGACAGATAAACACTGAAGCTTTCTTT
TRBJ1-5 | TRBD1 | many | TRBV5-1 | CASSPGQGALQPQHF | TGCGCCAGCAGCCCGGGACAGGGGGCTTTGCAGCCCCAGCATTTT
TRBJ1-5 | TRBD1 | - | TRBV19 | CASSSGQGDNQPQHF | TGTGCCAGTAGTTCCGGACAGGGGGATAATCAGCCCCAGCATTTT
TRBJ1-6 | TRBD1 | - | TRBV6-5 | CASSLTGDNSPLHF | TGTGCCAGCAGTTTAACAGGGGACAATTCACCCCTCCACTTT
TRBJ2-2 | - | - | TRBV5-6 | CASTSRGRTGELFF | TGTGCCAGCACATCCCGGGGGAGGACCGGGGAGCTGTTTTTT
TRBJ1-5 | TRBD1 | - | TRBV5-8 | CASSGGGQVNQPQHF | TGTGCCAGCAGCGGGGGGGGACAGGTTAATCAGCCCCAGCATTTT
TRBJ1-1 | TRBD1 | - | TRBV6-5 | CASRSGDRGGTEAFF | TGTGCCAGCAGAAGCGGGGACAGGGGTGGGACTGAAGCTTTCTTT
TRBJ1-1 | TRBD1 | few | TRBV2 | CASRRTGANTEAFF | TGTGCCAGCAGGAGGACAGGGGCGAACACTGAAGCTTTCTTT
TRBJ2-3 | - | - | TRBV5-4 | CASSQTDTQYF | TGTGCCAGCAGCCAGACAGATACGCAGTATTTT
TRBJ1-5 | - | - | TRBV24-1 | CATSESSGLPEYQPQHF | TGTGCCACCAGTGAGTCTTCGGGACTCCCGGAGTATCAGCCCCAGCATTTT
TRBJ1-1 | - | - | TRBV7-8 | CASSLWEDTEAFF | TGTGCCAGCAGCCTTTGGGAGGACACTGAAGCTTTCTTT
TRBJ2-1 | - | once | TRBV28 | CASPVSRDFGYNEQFF | TGTGCCAGCCCTGTCTCCCGGGACTTCGGGTACAATGAGCAGTTCTTC
TRBJ1-1 | - | once | TRBV7-2 | CASSFWTQNTEAFF | TGTGCCAGCAGCTTCTGGACACAGAACACTGAAGCTTTCTTT
TRBJ1-2 | - | - | TRBV11-2 | CASSLEQFFGYTF | TGTGCCAGCAGCTTAGAACAGTTCTTTGGCTACACCTTC
TRBJ2-1 | - | - | TRBV2 | CASSESPGSNEQFF | TGTGCCAGCAGTGAATCGCCAGGTAGTAATGAGCAGTTCTTC
TRBJ2-5 | TRBD2 | - | TRBV5-1 | CASSPTSGGIGETQYF | TGCGCCAGCAGCCCGACTAGCGGGGGGATCGGAGAGACCCAGTACTTC
TRBJ1-4 | - | - | TRBV28 | CASSSWGVATNEKLFF | TGTGCCAGCAGCTCTTGGGGAGTTGCAACTAATGAAAAACTGTTTTTT
TRBJ2-2 | - | - | TRBV18 | CASSPPTGWNTGELFF | TGTGCCAGCTCACCGCCTACAGGGTGGAACACCGGGGAGCTGTTTTTT
TRBJ1-4 | TRBD1 | - | TRBV5-4 | CASSLTQGANEKLFF | TGTGCCAGCAGCTTAACACAGGGGGCGAATGAAAAACTGTTTTTT
TRBJ1-2 | - | - | TRBV10-3 | CATFQVGGGYTF | TGTGCCACCTTCCAGGTGGGAGGTGGCTACACCTTC
TRBJ1-3 | - | - | TRBV3-1/TRBV3-2 | CASSQDSPGSSGNTIYF | TGTGCCAGCAGCCAAGATTCCCCAGGCAGCTCTGGAAACACCATATATTTT
TRBJ2-7 | TRBD1 | once | TRBV19 | CASSRYGTVYEQYF | TGTGCCAGTAGTCGATACGGGACAGTATACGAGCAGTACTTC
TRBJ1-2 | - | - | TRBV24-1 | CATSPGGLDYGYTF | TGTGCCACCTCGCCGGGTGGGTTGGACTATGGCTACACCTTC
TRBJ1-1 | - | - | TRBV10-3 | CAISTGNTEAFF | TGTGCCATCAGCACAGGGAACACTGAAGCTTTCTTT
TRBJ1-6 | TRBD1 | - | TRBV30 | CAWRDRARNSPLHF | TGTGCCTGGAGGGACAGGGCCCGTAATTCACCCCTCCACTTT